Listed here are 26 T cell receptor beta chains from one sample, sequenced in a study of CD8+ T cells in alopecia areata. Treatment given: oral pan-JAK inhibitor, 5-10 mg twice daily. Sequencing relied on a cDNA template that was reverse transcribed from extracted RNA. Clones were sequenced by immunoSEQ multiplex PCR, and TCRdb holds only the in-frame ones, with some missing. The repertoire has under 150,000 clones, about 59% of them found once; the top ten carry under 7.5%. The starting material was CD4+ T cells sorted from blood, obtained at week 4, from a patient treated with tofacitinib. These receptors were taken from a human donor with alopecia areata.

This clone was seen only a few times. The rearrangement links TRBV30 to TRBJ2-2; TRBD2 matches 9 bases. The CDR3 sequence is 15 residues long. Germline assignment: CDR1 GTSNPN and CDR2 SVGIG (reference sequence). After removal of 1 base from V and 2 bases from J, the junction contained 2 bases not matched to a gene. In DNA form, the CDR3 reads TGTGCCTGGAGTGCACTAGCGGGTAACACCGGGGAGCTGTTTTTT. The encoded protein is CAWSALAGNTGELFF.

This clone has only a few counts. The J gene is TRBJ1-2, the V gene TRBV7-2; 8 nucleotides match TRBD1. This CDR3 has 16 residues. Germline lookup yields CDR1 SGHTA and CDR2 FQGNSA. J lost 0 bases, V lost 5 bases, and 8 bases had no gene match. This CDR3 is CASSPDRERANYGYTF. CDR3 sequence (DNA): TGTGCCAGCAGCCCGGACAGGGAACGAGCTAACTATGGCTACACCTTC.

The CDR3 sequence is CASSMEFFPYNEQFF. The CDR3 DNA reads TGTGCCAGTAGTATGGAATTTTTCCCCTACAATGAGCAGTTCTTC. The chain joins TRBV19 to TRBJ2-1; D is unresolved. V was trimmed by 3 bases and J by 2 bases, leaving 11 bases between them. The CDR3 covers 15 residues. Per germline, CDR1 LNHDA and CDR2 SQIVND (reference sequence). Looking up the rest from reference TRBV19 and TRBJ2-1 gives the full variable domain: DGGITQSPKYLFRKEGQNVTLSCEQNLNHDAMYWYRQDPGQGLRLIYYSQIVNDFQKGDIAEGYSVSREKKESFPLTVTSAQKNPTAFYLCASSMEFFPYNEQFFGPGTRLTVL.

This clone was observed a few times. The same CDR3 is also encoded by other DNA sequences in this sample. CDR3 sequence: CASSLETSGDTQYF. The CDR3 nucleotides read TGCGCCAGCAGCTTGGAGACAAGCGGGGATACGCAGTATTTT. This chain joins TRBV5-1 and TRBJ2-3, with a tentative D call TRBD2 (6 bases). Germline V gives CDR1 SGHRS, CDR2 YFSETQ. CDR3 length: 14 amino acids. The V and J ends lost 0 bases and 6 bases respectively, with 11 bases between them. The full variable domain, its missing parts supplied by reference TRBV5-1 and TRBJ2-3, is KAGVTQTPRYLIKTRGQQVTLSCSPISGHRSVSWYQQTPGQGLQFLFEYFSETQRNKGNFPGRFSGRQFSNSRSEMNVSTLELGDSALYLCASSLETSGDTQYFGPGTRLTVL.

This chain connects TRBV6-5 to TRBJ1-1, with D tentatively TRBD1 (6 bases). CDR3 size: 12 residues. Looked up from germline, CDR1 is MNHEY and CDR2 is SVGAGI. Trimming left V 5 bases short and J 7 bases short, with 11 bases between. CDR3 nucleotides: TGTGCCAGCAGTCCGACAGGAGTTGAAGCTTTCTTT. This translates into CASSPTGVEAFF.

This clone is a singleton in its sample. J is TRBJ2-5 and V is TRBV13; possible D gene TRBD2, 5 bases. The ends were cut back, 2 bases at V and 2 bases at J, with 9 bases in the middle. This CDR3 has 14 amino acids. Germline V gene sequence: CDR1 PRHDT, CDR2 FYEKMQ (reference sequence). The CDR3 sequence is CASSLRTGQETQYF. Here the CDR3 DNA reads TGTGCCAGCAGCTTACGGACTGGTCAAGAGACCCAGTACTTC.

The rearrangement joins TRBV4-1 to TRBJ2-2; D not resolved. Trimming removed 0 bases from V and 4 bases from J, with 15 bases in between. Germline assignment: CDR1 MGHRA and CDR2 YSYEKL. This CDR3 region has 17 residues. This CDR3 reads CASSQDTGGLGTGELFF. The CDR3 DNA follows: TGCGCCAGCAGCCAAGATACGGGCGGCTTGGGCACCGGGGAGCTGTTTTTT.

The chain links TRBV2 to TRBJ1-2; D unclear. This CDR3 has 15 amino acids. Trimming removed 3 bases from V and 10 bases from J, with 21 bases in between. The germline gives CDR1 SNHLY, CDR2 FYNNEI. CDR3 in amino acids: CASSDYQEGIRDYTF. As DNA, the CDR3 is TGTGCCAGCAGTGATTACCAGGAAGGGATTCGGGACTACACCTTC.

This rearrangement joins TRBV15 to TRBJ2-5; D is undetermined. CDR1 and CDR2 (germline): LNHNV, YYDKDF (reference sequence). The CDR3 has 12 amino acids. The V and J ends lost 0 bases and 6 bases respectively, with 5 bases between them. The CDR3 is CATSRDWQTQYF. In DNA form, the CDR3 reads TGTGCCACCAGCAGAGATTGGCAGACCCAGTACTTC. Together with reference TRBV15 and TRBJ2-5, the CDR3 gives the full variable domain: DAMVIQNPRYQVTQFGKPVTLSCSQTLNHNVMYWYQQKSSQAPKLLFHYYDKDFNNEADTPDNFQSRRPNTSFCFLDIRSPGLGDTAMYLCATSRDWQTQYFGPGTRLLVL.

The chain combines TRBV18 with TRBJ2-5; D is possibly TRBD2 (6 bases). This CDR3 spans 16 amino acids. The V gene's germline CDR1 is KGHSH and CDR2 LQKENI. Trimming removed 1 base from V and 3 bases from J, with 15 bases in between. The CDR3 sequence is CASSPQRKGGKETQYF. The CDR3 nucleotides read TGTGCCAGCTCACCACAACGGAAGGGCGGGAAAGAGACCCAGTACTTC. Combining the CDR3 with reference TRBV18 and TRBJ2-5 gives the whole variable domain NAGVMQNPRHLVRRRGQEARLRCSPMKGHSHVYWYRQLPEEGLKFMVYLQKENIIDESGMPKERFSAEFPKEGPSILRIQQVVRGDSAAYFCASSPQRKGGKETQYFGPGTRLLVL.

The chain couples TRBV19 to TRBJ1-1; the match to TRBD1 covers 7 bases. This CDR3 region has 14 residues. CDR1 and CDR2 (germline): LNHDA, SQIVND (reference sequence). V dropped 6 bases and J dropped 4; count of bases not matched to a gene: 8. The CDR3 region is CASRDRFRRTEAFF. CDR3 nucleotide sequence: TGTGCCAGTAGGGACAGGTTCCGGCGCACTGAAGCTTTCTTT.

This clone was seen many times. The chain links TRBV29-1 to TRBJ2-5; D gene uncertain. V lost 3 bases and J 9 bases, leaving 5 bases between the germline ends. The length of the CDR3 is 9 residues. The germline V gene has CDR1 SQVTM and CDR2 ANQGSEA. The CDR3 is CSVDWPQYF. The CDR3 bases are TGCAGCGTTGATTGGCCCCAGTACTTC.

This clone was observed a few times. This chain uses TRBV7-3 with TRBJ2-2, with D tentatively TRBD1 (6 bases). The V gene's germline CDR1 is SGHTA and CDR2 FQGTGA. Trimming removed 2 bases from V and 7 bases from J, with 11 bases in between. The CDR3 is 14 residues long. CDR3 sequence (DNA): TGTGCCAGCAGCTTATCAGGGGTCGGCGGGGAGCTGTTTTTT. It encodes CASSLSGVGGELFF.

This chain uses TRBV11-2 with TRBJ2-1, with TRBD1 identical over 8 bases. V gave up 4 bases and J gave up 4 bases; unmatched junction bases: 6. Germline values: CDR1 SGHAT, CDR2 FQNNGV. CDR3 length: 15 residues. This chain's CDR3 is CASSSRQGTYNEQFF. The DNA of the CDR3 is TGTGCCAGCAGCTCTCGACAGGGGACATACAATGAGCAGTTCTTC.

The chain links TRBV14 to TRBJ2-3; a weak D match, TRBD2 (5 bases). Deletions cut 1 base from V and 10 bases from J, with 15 bases between. The CDR3 covers 14 residues. CDR1 SGHDN and CDR2 FVKESK come from the germline V gene. CDR3 in amino acids: CASSQAGSTSSQYF. CDR3 nucleotides: TGTGCCAGCAGCCAAGCTGGGAGTACCTCATCGCAGTATTTT.

Written as DNA, the CDR3 is TGTGCCATCAGTGGTCAGGGTATAGTGAACACTGAAGCTTTCTTT. Its translation: CAISGQGIVNTEAFF. The chain couples TRBV10-3 to TRBJ1-1; D may be TRBD1 (5 bases). The CDR3 is 15 amino acids. The germline V gene encodes CDR1 ENHRY and CDR2 SYGVKD. V shed 4 bases and J shed 0 bases, with 12 bases lying between them.

The chain links TRBV25-1 to TRBJ1-1; possible D gene TRBD1, 5 bases. Trimming stripped 2 bases from V and 2 bases from J, with 12 bases between. Germline V gene sequence: CDR1 MGHDK, CDR2 SYGVNS. There are 15 residues in the CDR3. The DNA for the CDR3 is TGTGCCAGCAGTGAACAAGACAGCCTTAACACTGAAGCTTTCTTT. Residues: CASSEQDSLNTEAFF.

This clone was picked up a small number of times. The J gene is TRBJ1-2, the V gene TRBV4-2, with unresolved D. CDR1 is LGHNA and CDR2 is YNFKEQ in the germline V gene. Trimming took off 0 bases at V and 7 bases at J, with 3 bases between the two ends. The CDR3 is made up of 11 amino acids. The CDR3: CASSQDSGYTF. The DNA of the CDR3 is TGTGCCAGCAGCCAAGATTCTGGCTACACCTTC.

For the CDR3, the DNA is TGCGCCAGCAGCCAAGGAGGCTCCGGACAAAAAGCAGAGACCCAGTACTTC. Its protein is CASSQGGSGQKAETQYF. V usage is TRBV4-1 and J usage is TRBJ2-5, with D possibly matching TRBD1 (5 bases). With 1 base removed from V and 4 bases from J, the gap between germline ends came to 19 bases. CDR1 is MGHRA, CDR2 YSYEKL, per germline. The CDR3 spans 17 residues.

The CDR3 DNA reads TGTGCCAGCCAACAAGGTGCTCAGCCCCAGCATTTT. Protein sequence: CASQQGAQPQHF. The chain uses TRBV6-5 and TRBJ1-5; D unclear. The CDR3 contains 12 residues. The germline V gene has CDR1 MNHEY and CDR2 SVGAGI. V was shortened by 8 bases and J by 6 bases, with 11 bases between the two germline ends.

The V gene is TRBV7-2, the J gene TRBJ2-2; D not resolved. Germline lookup yields CDR1 SGHTA and CDR2 FQGNSA. The CDR3 contains 12 residues. V lost 0 bases and J 8 bases, leaving 4 bases between the germline ends. The DNA of the CDR3 is TGTGCCAGCAGCTTAGCGAGGGGGGAGCTGTTTTTT. Protein product: CASSLARGELFF.

This clone is termed medium-sized. The chain couples TRBV19 to TRBJ2-7; TRBD1 aligns across 9 bases. Trimming cost V 4 bases and J 0 bases; bases outside gene matches: 1. CDR1 is LNHDA and CDR2 is SQIVND in the germline V gene (reference sequence). This CDR3 is built from 14 residues. Here the CDR3 reads CASSTTGGSYEQYF. The CDR3 region has the DNA TGTGCCAGTAGTACGACAGGGGGCTCCTACGAGCAGTACTTC.

Worth noting for this clone: Additional DNA sequences in this sample encode the identical CDR3. V gene TRBV20-1 combines with J gene TRBJ2-3; no clear D gene. Germline CDR1 DFQATT, CDR2 SNEGSKA (reference sequence). The length of the CDR3 is 11 residues. The V end lost 3 bases, the J end lost 0 bases, and 1 base lay between the germline ends. The chain's CDR3 is CSASSTDTQYF. As DNA, the CDR3 is TGCAGTGCTAGCAGCACAGATACGCAGTATTTT.

The chain has TRBV29-1 and TRBJ2-2; 7 bases agree with TRBD1. With 7 bases clipped from V and 2 bases from J, the junction kept 4 bases outside the gene matches. The CDR3 length is 13 residues. The germline V gene encodes CDR1 SQVTM and CDR2 ANQGSEA. The DNA of the CDR3 is TGCAGCGGGGGACAGCTAAACACCGGGGAGCTGTTTTTT. This encodes CSGGQLNTGELFF.

This clone has only a few counts. The gene calls are TRBV30 and TRBJ1-1; 7 bases are shared with TRBD1. The CDR3 runs to 16 residues. V trimming: 0 bases; J trimming: 0 bases; junction bases outside the gene matches: 7. CDR1 is GTSNPN, CDR2 SVGIG, per germline (reference sequence). The CDR3: CAWSVVQGGMNTEAFF. The DNA for the CDR3 is TGTGCCTGGAGTGTTGTGCAGGGGGGTATGAACACTGAAGCTTTCTTT.

V usage is TRBV23-1 and J usage is TRBJ2-5; D remains ambiguous. TRBV23-1 is filed as an ORF, its function uncertain. CDR3 length: 12 amino acids. V was pared by 4 bases and J by 7 bases, with 10 bases between. The CDR3 protein is CASSRRGGTQYF. The CDR3 region has the DNA TGCGCCAGCAGTCGCCGCGGTGGGACCCAGTACTTC.